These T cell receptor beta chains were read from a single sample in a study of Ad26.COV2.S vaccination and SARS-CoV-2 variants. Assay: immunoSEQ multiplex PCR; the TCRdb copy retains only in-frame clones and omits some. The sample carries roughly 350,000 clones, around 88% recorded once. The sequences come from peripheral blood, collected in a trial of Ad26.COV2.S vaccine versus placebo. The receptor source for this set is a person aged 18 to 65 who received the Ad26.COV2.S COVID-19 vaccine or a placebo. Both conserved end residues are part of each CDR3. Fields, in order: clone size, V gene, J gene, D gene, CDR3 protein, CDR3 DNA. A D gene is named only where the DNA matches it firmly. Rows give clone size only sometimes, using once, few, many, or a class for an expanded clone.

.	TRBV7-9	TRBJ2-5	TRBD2	CASSSLGSGGQETQYF	TGTGCCAGCAGCTCCCTGGGCAGCGGGGGACAAGAGACCCAGTACTTC
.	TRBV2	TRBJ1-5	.	CASKGSRGNQPQHF	TGTGCCAGCAAGGGTTCTAGGGGGAACCAGCCCCAGCATTTT
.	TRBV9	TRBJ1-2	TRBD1	CASSVGQAFNYGYTF	TGTGCCAGCAGCGTGGGACAGGCATTTAACTATGGCTACACCTTC
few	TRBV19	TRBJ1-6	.	CASSIKEARDNSPLHF	TGTGCCAGTAGTATCAAGGAGGCCAGGGATAATTCACCCCTCCACTTT
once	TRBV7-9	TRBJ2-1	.	CASSFGGYYNEQFF	TGTGCCAGCAGCTTCGGGGGTTACTACAATGAGCAGTTCTTC
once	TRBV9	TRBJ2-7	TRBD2	CASSVSSGSYEQYF	TGTGCCAGCAGCGTAAGCAGCGGGAGCTACGAGCAGTACTTC
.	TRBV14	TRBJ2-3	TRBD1	CASSQYRGPTDTQYF	TGTGCCAGCAGCCAGTACAGGGGGCCCACAGATACGCAGTATTTT
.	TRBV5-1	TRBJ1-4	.	CASSLGFYRVYNPEASNEKLFF	TGCGCCAGCAGCTTGGGGTTTTACAGGGTCTATAACCCTGAAGCTTCCAATGAAAAACTGTTTTTT
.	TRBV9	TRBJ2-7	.	CASSVEGGVGPGEQYF	TGTGCCAGCAGCGTAGAGGGGGGGGTCGGACCTGGAGAGCAGTACTTC
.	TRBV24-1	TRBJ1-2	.	CATSDQSGGGSGYTF	TGTGCCACCAGTGATCAGTCAGGAGGCGGCAGCGGCTACACCTTC
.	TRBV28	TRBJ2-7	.	CASSPTGTLSYEQYF	TGTGCCAGCAGTCCCACCGGGACACTTTCCTACGAGCAGTACTTC
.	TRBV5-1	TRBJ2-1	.	CASSLDSSYNEQFF	TGCGCCAGCAGCTTGGATAGTTCCTACAATGAGCAGTTCTTC
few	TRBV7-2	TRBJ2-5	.	CASSGDWFGETQYF	TGTGCCAGCAGCGGCGACTGGTTCGGAGAGACCCAGTACTTC
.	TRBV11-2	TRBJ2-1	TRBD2	CASSFGTSGDYNEQFF	TGTGCCAGCAGCTTCGGGACTAGCGGGGATTACAATGAGCAGTTCTTC
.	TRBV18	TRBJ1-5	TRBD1	CASSPTSIGQGASQPQHF	TGTGCCAGCTCTCCTACATCGATCGGACAGGGGGCAAGTCAGCCCCAGCATTTT
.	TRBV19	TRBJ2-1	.	CASSIGGLGYNEQFF	TGTGCCAGTAGTATCGGGGGACTTGGTTACAATGAGCAGTTCTTC
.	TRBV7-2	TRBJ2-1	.	CASSLGGGNLDEQFF	TGTGCCAGCAGCCTAGGCGGGGGCAATCTGGATGAGCAGTTCTTC
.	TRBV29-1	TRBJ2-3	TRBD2	CSGGRTSGTDTQYF	TGCAGCGGCGGGAGAACTAGCGGCACAGATACGCAGTATTTT
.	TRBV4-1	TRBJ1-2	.	CASSQDRAVGLGYGYTF	TGCGCCAGCAGCCAAGATCGTGCCGTGGGACTTGGCTATGGCTACACCTTC
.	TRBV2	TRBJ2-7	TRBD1	CASSVGTGGHLYEQYF	TGTGCCAGCAGTGTGGGAACAGGGGGCCATCTCTACGAGCAGTACTTC
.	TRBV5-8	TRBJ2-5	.	CASSLRGERYETQYF	TGTGCCAGCAGCTTGAGGGGGGAGAGGTACGAGACCCAGTACTTC
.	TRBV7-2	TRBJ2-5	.	CASSLSPPRMETQYF	TGTGCCAGCAGCTTAAGTCCCCCCCGAATGGAGACCCAGTACTTC
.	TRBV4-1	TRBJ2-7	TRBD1	CASSPIRGQGRSYEQYF	TGCGCCAGCAGCCCGATCAGGGGGCAGGGAAGGTCCTACGAGCAGTACTTC
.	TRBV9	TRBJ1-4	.	CASSPRSGGARGEKLFF	TGTGCCAGCAGCCCCCGATCGGGAGGGGCGCGGGGTGAAAAACTGTTTTTT
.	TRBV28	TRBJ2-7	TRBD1	CASRSGQGSIYEQYF	TGTGCCAGCAGGTCGGGACAGGGATCGATCTACGAGCAGTACTTC
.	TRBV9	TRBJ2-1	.	CASSVKDYTNNEQFF	TGTGCCAGCAGCGTGAAGGACTATACTAACAATGAGCAGTTCTTC
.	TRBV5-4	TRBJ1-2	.	CASSSGDGYGYTF	TGTGCCAGCAGCTCAGGGGATGGATATGGCTACACCTTC
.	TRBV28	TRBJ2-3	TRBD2	CASSFGFNVGLAATDTQYF	TGTGCCAGCAGTTTCGGGTTCAATGTGGGACTAGCGGCCACAGATACGCAGTATTTT
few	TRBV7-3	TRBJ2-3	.	CASSPATADTQYF	TGTGCCAGCAGCCCCGCTACGGCAGATACGCAGTATTTT
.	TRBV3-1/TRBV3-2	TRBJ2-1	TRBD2	CASSPRGGTSGKSSYNEQFF	TGTGCCAGCAGCCCTAGGGGCGGGACTAGCGGGAAGAGCTCCTACAATGAGCAGTTCTTC
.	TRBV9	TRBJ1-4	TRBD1	CASSVGQGDEKLFF	TGTGCCAGCAGCGTCGGACAGGGCGATGAAAAACTGTTTTTT
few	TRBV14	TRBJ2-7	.	CASSSDSFHEQYF	TGTGCCAGCAGCTCAGACAGTTTCCACGAGCAGTACTTC
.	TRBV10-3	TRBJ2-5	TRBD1	CAMRPSDRGETQYF	TGTGCCATGCGACCCTCGGACAGGGGAGAGACCCAGTACTTC
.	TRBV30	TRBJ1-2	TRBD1	CASWTGLDYGYTF	TGTGCCTCCTGGACAGGGTTGGACTATGGCTACACCTTC
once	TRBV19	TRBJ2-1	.	CASSETGYNEQFF	TGTGCCAGTAGCGAGACAGGTTACAATGAGCAGTTCTTC
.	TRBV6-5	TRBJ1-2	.	CATTERGRNYGYTF	TGTGCCACCACCGAGCGGGGGAGGAACTATGGCTACACCTTC
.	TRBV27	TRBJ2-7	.	CASRQGTDEQYF	TGTGCCAGCAGGCAGGGGACCGACGAGCAGTACTTC
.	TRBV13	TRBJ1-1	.	CASSGGGGDTEAFF	TGTGCCAGCAGCGGAGGTGGGGGTGACACTGAAGCTTTCTTT